This T cell receptor beta chain originates from a study of graft-versus-host responses after intestinal transplantation. Whole-study context: Each transplant was multivisceral, liver-intestinal, or isolated intestinal. Recipients were all induced with anti-thymocyte globulin, then given tacrolimus and steroids for roughly 3 years.

Notes on this clone: The antigen remains unidentified.

The CDR3 is 14 residues long. Study outcomes and limitations: Where graft-donor T cell macrochimerism was present, patients had high graft-versus-host to host-versus-graft clonal ratios in allografts.

The data were produced by immunoSEQ multiplex PCR, yet TCRdb's version contains in-frame clones alone and is incomplete. Of roughly 28,000 clones in the sample, more than 75% were seen once. The sample was unstimulated CD4+ T cells sorted from spleen or lymph node cells, taken before intestinal transplant. The chain combines TRBV12-2 with TRBJ1-1. TRBV12-2 counts as a pseudogene. The source of this sequence is a human donor who received an intestinal transplant. CDR3 sequence (DNA): TGTGCAAGTCGCCCCGGATATATGAACACTGAAGCTTTCTTT. This gives the protein CASRPGYMNTEAFF.